This TCR beta chain originates from a study of shared clonotypes between healthy human individuals. Adult Caucasians living in Nashville, Tennessee made up all of the donors. For this clone: Its specificity is not known.

This was a deep-level run. Using immunoSEQ multiplex PCR, the repertoire was profiled, and TCRdb retains in-frame clones only, with some absent. The sample includes 1.6 million or so clones, approximately 98.5% of them seen just once. J was trimmed by 9 bases and V by 3 bases; bases with no gene match: 4. The germline V gene encodes CDR1 MNHNS and CDR2 SASEGT. The CDR3 spans 14 residues. Study observations and caveats: Exclusively blood specimens were collected; tissue repertoires likely differ. Several donors had about 5% of their naive CD4 clonotypes in common.

The TCR originated in a man aged 25-45 years in good health. Sequencing was carried out using naive CD4+ T cells sorted from blood. As to subset: CD45RA+ positively selected. The chain employs TRBV6-1 and TRBJ1-5; 11 bases fit TRBD1. CDR3 residues: CASSEDRGRGPQHF. The CDR3, as DNA: TGTGCCAGCAGTGAGGACAGGGGGCGAGGGCCCCAGCATTTT.